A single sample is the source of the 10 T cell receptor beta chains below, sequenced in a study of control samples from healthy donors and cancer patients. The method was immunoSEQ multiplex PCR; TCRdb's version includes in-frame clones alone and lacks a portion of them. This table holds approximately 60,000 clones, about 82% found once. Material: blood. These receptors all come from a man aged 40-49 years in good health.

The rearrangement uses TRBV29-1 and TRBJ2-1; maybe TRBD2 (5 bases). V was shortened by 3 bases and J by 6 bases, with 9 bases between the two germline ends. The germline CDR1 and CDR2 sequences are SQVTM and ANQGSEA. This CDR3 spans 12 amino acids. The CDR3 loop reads CSVDPLGNEQFF. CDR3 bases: TGCAGCGTTGATCCACTAGGCAATGAGCAGTTCTTC.

This chain's CDR3 is CAWSKGRYEQYF. CDR3 sequence (DNA): TGTGCCTGGAGCAAGGGGCGTTACGAGCAGTACTTC. The gene calls are TRBV30 and TRBJ2-7, with D perhaps matching TRBD1 (5 bases). The CDR3 is made up of 12 amino acids. V was clipped by 3 bases and J by 4 bases, with 10 bases between them. Germline CDR1 is GTSNPN and CDR2 is SVGIG (reference sequence).

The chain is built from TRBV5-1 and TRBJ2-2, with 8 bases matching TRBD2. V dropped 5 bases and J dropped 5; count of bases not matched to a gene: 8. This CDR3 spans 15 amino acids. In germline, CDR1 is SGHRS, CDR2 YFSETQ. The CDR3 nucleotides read TGCGCCAGCAGGTTACTAGCGGCTGAAACCGGGGAGCTGTTTTTT. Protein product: CASRLLAAETGELFF.

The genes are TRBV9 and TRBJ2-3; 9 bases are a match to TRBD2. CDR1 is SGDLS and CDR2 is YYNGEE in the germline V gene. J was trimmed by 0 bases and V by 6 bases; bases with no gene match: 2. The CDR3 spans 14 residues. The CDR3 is CASNAGGSTDTQYF. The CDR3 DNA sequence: TGTGCCAGCAACGCGGGAGGGAGCACAGATACGCAGTATTTT.

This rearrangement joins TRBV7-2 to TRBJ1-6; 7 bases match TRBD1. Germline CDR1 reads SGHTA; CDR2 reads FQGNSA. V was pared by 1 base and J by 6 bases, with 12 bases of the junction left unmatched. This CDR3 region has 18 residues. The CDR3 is CASSLEGGTAGLNSPLHF. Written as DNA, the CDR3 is TGTGCCAGCAGCTTAGAGGGGGGGACAGCTGGCCTTAATTCACCCCTCCACTTT.

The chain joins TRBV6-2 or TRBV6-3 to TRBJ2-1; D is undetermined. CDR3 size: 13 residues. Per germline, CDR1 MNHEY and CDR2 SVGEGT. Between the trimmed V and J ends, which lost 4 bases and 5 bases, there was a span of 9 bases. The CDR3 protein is CASSFWRNNEQFF. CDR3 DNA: TGTGCCAGCAGTTTTTGGAGAAACAATGAGCAGTTCTTC.

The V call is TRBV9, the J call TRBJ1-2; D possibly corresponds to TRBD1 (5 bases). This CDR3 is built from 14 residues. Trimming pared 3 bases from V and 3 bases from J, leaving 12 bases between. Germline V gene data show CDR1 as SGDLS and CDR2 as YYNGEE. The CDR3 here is CASSEAGRDYGYTF. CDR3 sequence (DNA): TGTGCCAGCAGCGAAGCAGGGAGGGACTATGGCTACACCTTC.

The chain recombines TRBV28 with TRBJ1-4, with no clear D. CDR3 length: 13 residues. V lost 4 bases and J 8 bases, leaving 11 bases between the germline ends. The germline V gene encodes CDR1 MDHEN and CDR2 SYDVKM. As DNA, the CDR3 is TGTGCCAGCAGTTCTGGGATCCGGGAAAAACTGTTTTTT. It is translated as CASSSGIREKLFF.

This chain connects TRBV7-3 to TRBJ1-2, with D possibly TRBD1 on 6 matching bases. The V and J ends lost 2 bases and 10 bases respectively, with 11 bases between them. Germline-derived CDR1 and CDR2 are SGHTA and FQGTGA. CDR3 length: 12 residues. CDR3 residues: CASSLGDTPYTF. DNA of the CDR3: TGTGCCAGCAGCTTAGGGGACACTCCCTACACCTTC.

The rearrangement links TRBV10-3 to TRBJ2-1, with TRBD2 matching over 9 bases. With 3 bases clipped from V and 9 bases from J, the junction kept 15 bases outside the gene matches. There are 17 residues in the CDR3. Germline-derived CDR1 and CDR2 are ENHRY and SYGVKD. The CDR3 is CAISDPSGIVTRSEQFF. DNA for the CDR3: TGTGCCATCAGTGACCCTAGCGGGATAGTAACACGCAGTGAGCAGTTCTTC.